A single sample gave rise to the 22 T cell receptor beta chains below, sequenced in a study of cytomegalovirus exposure and HLA in healthy donors. Amplification used 60 Vbeta primers and 13 Jbeta primers. Profiled with immunoSEQ multiplex PCR; TCRdb holds only in-frame clones, not every one. The sample has around 140,000 clones, 65% to 85% seen once. Material: PBMCs. The source of these receptors is a male donor in good health and CMV-seronegative.

The rearrangement uses TRBV9 and TRBJ1-1; D call uncertain. Germline loops: CDR1 SGDLS, CDR2 YYNGEE. The length of the CDR3 is 13 residues. V was clipped by 2 bases and J by 3 bases, with 8 bases between them. The CDR3 coding sequence is TGTGCCAGCAGCGTCGCCGGGGACACTGAAGCTTTCTTT. This codes for CASSVAGDTEAFF.

In regard to this clone: Other DNA sequences within the sample encode an identical CDR3. The chain is built from TRBV4-3 and TRBJ2-7; 8 bases map to TRBD2. The J segment lost 1 base and the V segment lost 2 bases, leaving 1 base of the junction unmatched. The CDR3 is made up of 14 amino acids. In germline, CDR1 is LGHNA, CDR2 YSLEER. The CDR3 here is CASSQTSGSYEQYF. Here the CDR3 DNA reads TGCGCCAGCAGCCAAACTAGCGGATCCTACGAGCAGTACTTC.

The rearrangement joins TRBV5-1 to TRBJ1-2, with D unclear. This CDR3 contains 16 residues. CDR1 is SGHRS, CDR2 YFSETQ, per germline. V lost 0 bases to trimming and J lost 1 base, with 13 bases between them. The CDR3 DNA sequence: TGCGCCAGCAGCTTGGCCTTGCGGGGATATAACTATGGCTACACCTTC. Translation: CASSLALRGYNYGYTF.

The V and J genes are TRBV27 and TRBJ2-7, with 7 bases identical to TRBD2. Germline CDR1 and CDR2: MNHEY and SMNVEV (reference sequence). The CDR3 is 15 residues long. The ends lost 2 bases at V and 4 bases at J; junction bases unmatched: 8. The CDR3 nucleotides read TGTGCCAGCAGTTTAGATGCGGGAGACTCGTACGAGCAGTACTTC. Its protein product is CASSLDAGDSYEQYF.

This clone was observed a handful of times. The chain carries TRBV4-1 and TRBJ1-1, with D perhaps matching TRBD1 (5 bases). The CDR3 contains 16 residues. Per germline, CDR1 MGHRA and CDR2 YSYEKL. V lost 5 bases and J 1 base, leaving 17 bases between the germline ends. The CDR3 sequence: CASSLDSSGGNTEAFF. As DNA, the CDR3 is TGCGCCAGCAGCTTAGACTCGTCCGGGGGGAACACTGAAGCTTTCTTT.

There are a few counts of this clone. This rearrangement joins TRBV6-4 to TRBJ2-1; TRBD2 matches at 11 bases. V shed 2 bases, J shed 10 bases, and the junction held 4 bases outside the gene matches. Germline V gives CDR1 MRHNA, CDR2 SNTAGT. The CDR3 runs 14 residues. CDR3 sequence: CASSDPTSGEEQFF. Here the CDR3 DNA reads TGTGCCAGCAGTGACCCGACTAGCGGGGAGGAGCAGTTCTTC.

The chain employs TRBV6-6 and TRBJ2-2; TRBD1 matches at 7 bases. In germline, CDR1 is MNHNY, CDR2 SVGAGI (reference sequence). The length of the CDR3 is 14 residues. V shed 6 bases, J shed 3 bases, and the junction held 4 bases outside the gene matches. CDR3 amino acids: CASRVDRDTGELFF. CDR3 coding DNA: TGTGCCAGCAGAGTAGACAGGGACACCGGGGAGCTGTTTTTT.

V and J are TRBV4-2 and TRBJ2-2, with a tentative D call TRBD1 (6 bases). Per the germline V gene, CDR1 is LGHNA and CDR2 is YNFKEQ. With 5 bases removed from V and 3 bases from J, the gap between germline ends came to 13 bases. The CDR3 length is 15 residues. The CDR3 region has the DNA TGTGCCAGCAGCAGCCCGGGACAATACACCGGGGAGCTGTTTTTT. This translates into CASSSPGQYTGELFF.

The V call is TRBV30, the J call TRBJ2-2; no reliable D call. Per the germline V gene, CDR1 is GTSNPN and CDR2 is SVGIG (reference sequence). The CDR3 is made up of 15 amino acids. Trimming stripped 0 bases from V and 3 bases from J, with 11 bases between. In nucleotides, the CDR3 is TGTGCCTGGAGTGTAAACGAACTGCACACCGGGGAGCTGTTTTTT. As protein: CAWSVNELHTGELFF.

V gene TRBV29-1 combines with J gene TRBJ2-3; the D is unclear. The CDR3 consists of 14 residues. Deletions cut 6 bases from V and 0 bases from J, with 13 bases between. The germline V gene encodes CDR1 SQVTM and CDR2 ANQGSEA. The CDR3 bases are TGCAGCGTAGCGAGGAGCCTTAGCACAGATACGCAGTATTTT. Translated: CSVARSLSTDTQYF.

V and J are TRBV27 and TRBJ2-1, with 10 positions matching TRBD2. The V gene's germline CDR1 is MNHEY and CDR2 SMNVEV (reference sequence). With 0 bases clipped from V and 7 bases from J, the junction kept 6 bases outside the gene matches. The CDR3 contains 16 residues. The CDR3 DNA reads TGTGCCAGCAGTTTATCCCTAGCGGGAGTGTGGAATGAGCAGTTCTTC. It translates to CASSLSLAGVWNEQFF.

This chain uses TRBV25-1 with TRBJ2-1; tentatively, D is TRBD1 (5 bases). CDR1 MGHDK and CDR2 SYGVNS come from the germline V gene. The CDR3 has 12 residues. V was clipped by 6 bases and J by 10 bases, with 13 bases between them. The DNA for the CDR3 is TGTGCCAGCAGCCCTTCAGGACACGAGCAGTTCTTC. This encodes CASSPSGHEQFF.

This clone was recorded only once. This sequence joins TRBV30 and TRBJ2-7; TRBD2 matches 7 bases. The CDR3 runs 13 residues. V lost 8 bases, J lost 5 bases, and 12 bases stayed unmatched. The germline gives CDR1 GTSNPN, CDR2 SVGIG (reference sequence). The CDR3 nucleotides are TGTGCCAGTCTTGAGGCGGGAGACAACGAGCAGTACTTC. It codes for CASLEAGDNEQYF.

In nucleotides, the CDR3 is TGTGCCAGCAGTTTCGCGCAGGCTAGAAACACCATATATTTT. This gives the protein CASSFAQARNTIYF. The chain recombines TRBV28 with TRBJ1-3; D not resolved. Germline CDR1 is MDHEN and CDR2 is SYDVKM. Deletions cut 3 bases from V and 5 bases from J, with 11 bases between. This CDR3 has 14 residues.

The chain couples TRBV5-3 to TRBJ1-1; 8 bases agree with TRBD1. TRBV5-3 is flagged as an ORF with uncertain function. Germline trimming cut 4 bases from V and 11 bases from J; bases unmatched to any gene: 4. The CDR3 has 11 amino acids. The CDR3 protein is CARSGRGRAFF. DNA for the CDR3: TGTGCCAGAAGCGGCAGGGGGCGGGCTTTCTTT.

This clone was seen only a few times. The chain links TRBV6-4 to TRBJ2-3; 7 nucleotides match TRBD2. This CDR3 has 15 amino acids. Germline V CDR1 and CDR2: MRHNA, SNTAGT. The V segment lost 2 bases and the J segment 5 bases; nucleotides outside the gene matches: 7. The CDR3 sequence: CASSDQAGEGDTQYF. The CDR3 DNA is TGTGCCAGCAGTGACCAGGCGGGAGAGGGAGATACGCAGTATTTT.

This chain joins TRBV15 and TRBJ2-7; D may be TRBD1 (6 bases). Trimming shortened V by 6 bases and J by 6 bases, and 24 bases separated the two germline ends. This CDR3 region has 16 residues. CDR1 and CDR2 (germline): LNHNV, YYDKDF (reference sequence). CDR3 nucleotides: TGTGCCACCAGTAAGACGTTTGGTACAGGGCCTAGCGAGCAGTACTTC. It specifies CATSKTFGTGPSEQYF. Full variable domain (outside the CDR3, taken from reference TRBV15 and TRBJ2-7): DAMVIQNPRYQVTQFGKPVTLSCSQTLNHNVMYWYQQKSSQAPKLLFHYYDKDFNNEADTPDNFQSRRPNTSFCFLDIRSPGLGDTAMYLCATSKTFGTGPSEQYFGPGTRLTVT.

J is TRBJ1-2 and V is TRBV5-4, with D perhaps TRBD1 (6 bases). Per germline, CDR1 SGHNT and CDR2 YYREEE (reference sequence). Trimming shortened V by 2 bases and J by 4 bases, and 15 bases separated the two germline ends. CDR3 length: 15 amino acids. For the CDR3, the DNA is TGTGCCAGCAGCTTTTGGGTATTGGACAGCTATGGCTACACCTTC. The encoded protein is CASSFWVLDSYGYTF.

The chain carries TRBV9 and TRBJ1-4; 7 nucleotides align to TRBD1. Per the germline V gene, CDR1 is SGDLS and CDR2 is YYNGEE. With V trimmed by 3 bases and J by 8 bases, 7 bases remained unmatched. The CDR3 consists of 14 residues. In DNA form, the CDR3 reads TGTGCCAGCAGCGCCGGACAGGATCCGGAAAAACTGTTTTTT. Translation gives CASSAGQDPEKLFF.

This clone was seen only once. V is TRBV7-7 and J is TRBJ2-1, with a weak D call TRBD2 (5 bases). The CDR3 extends over 13 amino acids. The V gene's germline CDR1 is SSHAT and CDR2 FNYEAQ (reference sequence). V lost 2 bases and J 9 bases, leaving 11 bases between the germline ends. The CDR3 here is CASSLSGKGEQFF. The CDR3 nucleotides are TGTGCCAGCAGCTTATCGGGGAAAGGTGAGCAGTTCTTC. The variable domain in full, with the rest retrieved from reference TRBV7-7 and TRBJ2-1, is GAGVSQSPRYKVTKRGQDVTLRCDPISSHATLYWYQQALGQGPEFLTYFNYEAQPDKSGLPSDRFSAERPEGSISTLTIQRTEQRDSAMYRCASSLSGKGEQFFGPGTRLTVL.

The rearrangement uses TRBV4-1 and TRBJ2-1; 8 bases match TRBD2. Unmatched junction bases numbered 23, after V lost 4 bases and J lost 9 bases. Germline values: CDR1 MGHRA, CDR2 YSYEKL. The CDR3 runs 19 residues. CDR3 sequence reads: CASSLPWRAGGGWGGEQFF. The CDR3 nucleotides read TGCGCCAGCAGCCTCCCCTGGCGGGCGGGCGGGGGGTGGGGGGGTGAGCAGTTCTTC.

The rearrangement uses TRBV5-4 and TRBJ2-1, with D perhaps matching TRBD2 (6 bases). Germline V gene lookup returns CDR1 SGHNT and CDR2 YYREEE (reference sequence). The CDR3 has 16 amino acids. V shed 5 bases and J shed 2 bases, with 17 bases lying between them. The CDR3 DNA is TGTGCCAGCAGTTTGCCGGAGGGGATCCCCTACAATGAGCAGTTCTTC. It translates to CASSLPEGIPYNEQFF.